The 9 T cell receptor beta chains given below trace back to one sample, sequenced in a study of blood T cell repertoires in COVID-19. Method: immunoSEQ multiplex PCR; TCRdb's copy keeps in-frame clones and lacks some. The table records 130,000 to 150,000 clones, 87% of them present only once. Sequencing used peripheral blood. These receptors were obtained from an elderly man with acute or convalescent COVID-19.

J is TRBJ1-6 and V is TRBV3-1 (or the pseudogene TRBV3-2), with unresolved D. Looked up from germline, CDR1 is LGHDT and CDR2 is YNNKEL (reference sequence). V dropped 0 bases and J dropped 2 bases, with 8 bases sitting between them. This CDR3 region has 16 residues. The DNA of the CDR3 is TGTGCCAGCAGCCAAGAGGCCATCACCTATAATTCACCCCTCCACTTT. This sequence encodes CASSQEAITYNSPLHF.

CDR3 sequence: CASRWSGTETGYTF. The CDR3 DNA reads TGTGCCAGTAGATGGTCGGGGACAGAAACTGGCTACACCTTC. The V gene is TRBV19, the J gene TRBJ1-2; 7 positions agree with TRBD1. Trimming cost V 6 bases and J 7 bases; bases outside gene matches: 11. Germline CDR1 LNHDA, CDR2 SQIVND (reference sequence). The CDR3 consists of 14 residues.

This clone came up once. The chain's CDR3 is CASSLTGGTGELFF. CDR3 coding DNA: TGTGCCAGCAGCTTAACGGGGGGCACCGGGGAGCTGTTTTTT. This chain uses TRBV11-2 with TRBJ2-2; 7 positions match TRBD2. The germline V gene has CDR1 SGHAT and CDR2 FQNNGV. The CDR3 covers 14 residues. Trimming took 2 bases from V and 4 from J; bases not matched to a gene: 1.

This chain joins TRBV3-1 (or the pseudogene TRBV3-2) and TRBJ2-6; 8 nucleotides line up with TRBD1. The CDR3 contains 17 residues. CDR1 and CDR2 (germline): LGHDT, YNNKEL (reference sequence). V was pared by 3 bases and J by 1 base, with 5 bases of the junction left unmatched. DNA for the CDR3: TGTGCCAGCAGCCACCCCGGGACAGGATCTGGGGCCAACGTCCTGACTTTC. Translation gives CASSHPGTGSGANVLTF.

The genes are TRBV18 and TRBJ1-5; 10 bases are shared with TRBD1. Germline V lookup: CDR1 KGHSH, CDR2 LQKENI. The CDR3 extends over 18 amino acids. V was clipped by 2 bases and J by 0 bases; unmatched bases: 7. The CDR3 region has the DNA TGTGCCAGCTCACCAACTAGGACAGGGGGGGATAGCAATCAGCCCCAGCATTTT. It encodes CASSPTRTGGDSNQPQHF.

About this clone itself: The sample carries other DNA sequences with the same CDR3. This chain's CDR3 is CASSQDRGNYGYTF. Here the CDR3 DNA reads TGCGCCAGCAGCCAAGACAGGGGAAACTATGGCTACACCTTC. The chain links TRBV4-1 to TRBJ1-2, with a tentative D call TRBD1 (6 bases). Trimming took 0 bases from V and 2 from J, leaving 7 bases between them. The CDR3 has 14 residues. CDR1 MGHRA and CDR2 YSYEKL come from the germline V gene.

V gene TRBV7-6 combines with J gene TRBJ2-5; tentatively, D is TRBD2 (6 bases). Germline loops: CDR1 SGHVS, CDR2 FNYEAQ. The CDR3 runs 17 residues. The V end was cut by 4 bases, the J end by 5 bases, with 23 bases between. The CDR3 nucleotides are TGTGCCAGCAGCTCGCTGGGGGTACCCGAACGGGGGGAGACCCAGTACTTC. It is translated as CASSSLGVPERGETQYF.

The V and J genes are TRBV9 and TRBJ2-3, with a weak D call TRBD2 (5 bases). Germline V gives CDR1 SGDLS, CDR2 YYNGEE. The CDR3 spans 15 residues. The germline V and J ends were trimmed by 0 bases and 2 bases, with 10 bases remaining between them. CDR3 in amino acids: CASSVAPSHTDTQYF. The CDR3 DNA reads TGTGCCAGCAGCGTAGCTCCTAGCCACACAGATACGCAGTATTTT.

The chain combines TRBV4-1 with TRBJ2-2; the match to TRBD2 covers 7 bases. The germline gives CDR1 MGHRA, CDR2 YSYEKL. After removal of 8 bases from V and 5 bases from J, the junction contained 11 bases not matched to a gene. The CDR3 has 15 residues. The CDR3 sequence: CASSLAGEGTGELFF. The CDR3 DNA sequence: TGCGCCAGCTCCTTGGCGGGGGAGGGGACCGGGGAGCTGTTTTTT.